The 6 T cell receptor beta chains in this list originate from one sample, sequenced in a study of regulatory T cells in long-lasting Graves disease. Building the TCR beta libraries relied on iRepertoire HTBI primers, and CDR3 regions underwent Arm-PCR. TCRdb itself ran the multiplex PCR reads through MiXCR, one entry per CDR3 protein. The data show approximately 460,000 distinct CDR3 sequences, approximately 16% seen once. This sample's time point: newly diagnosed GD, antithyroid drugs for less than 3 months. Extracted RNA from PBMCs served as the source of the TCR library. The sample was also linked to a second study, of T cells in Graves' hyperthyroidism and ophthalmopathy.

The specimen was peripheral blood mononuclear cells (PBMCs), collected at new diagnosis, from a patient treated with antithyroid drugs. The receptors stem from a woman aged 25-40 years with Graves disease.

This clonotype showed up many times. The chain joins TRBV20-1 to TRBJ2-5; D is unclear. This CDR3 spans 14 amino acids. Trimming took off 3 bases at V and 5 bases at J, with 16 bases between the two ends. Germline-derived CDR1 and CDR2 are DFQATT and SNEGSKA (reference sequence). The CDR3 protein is CSARIEFARETQYF. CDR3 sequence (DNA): TGCAGTGCTAGGATTGAGTTTGCCCGGGAGACCCAGTACTTC.

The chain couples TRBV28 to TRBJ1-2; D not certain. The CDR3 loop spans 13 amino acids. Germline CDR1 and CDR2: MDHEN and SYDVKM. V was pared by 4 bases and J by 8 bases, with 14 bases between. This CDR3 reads CASSSGGVQGYTF. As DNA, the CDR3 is TGTGCCAGCAGTTCAGGTGGGGTGCAAGGCTACACCTTC.

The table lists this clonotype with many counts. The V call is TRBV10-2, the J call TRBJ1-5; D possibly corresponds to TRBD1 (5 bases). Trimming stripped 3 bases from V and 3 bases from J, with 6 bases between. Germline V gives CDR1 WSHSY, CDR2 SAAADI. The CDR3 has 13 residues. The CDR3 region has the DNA TGCGCCAGCAGTGACAGGGCCAATCAGCCCCAGCATTTT. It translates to CASSDRANQPQHF.

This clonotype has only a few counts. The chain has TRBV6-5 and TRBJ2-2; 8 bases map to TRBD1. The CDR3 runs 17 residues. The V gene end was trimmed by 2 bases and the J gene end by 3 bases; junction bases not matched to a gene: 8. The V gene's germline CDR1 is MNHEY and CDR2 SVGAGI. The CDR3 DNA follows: TGTGCCAGCAGTTACCTGGACAGGGAAAAGGACACCGGGGAGCTGTTTTTT. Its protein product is CASSYLDREKDTGELFF.

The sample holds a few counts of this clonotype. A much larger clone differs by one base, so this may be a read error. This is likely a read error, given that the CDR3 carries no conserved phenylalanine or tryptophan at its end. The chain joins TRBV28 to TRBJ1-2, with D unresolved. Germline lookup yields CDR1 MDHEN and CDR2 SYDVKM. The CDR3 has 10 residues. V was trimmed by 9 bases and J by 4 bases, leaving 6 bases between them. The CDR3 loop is CASGVYGYTL. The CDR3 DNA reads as TGTGCCAGTGGAGTCTATGGCTACACCCTC.

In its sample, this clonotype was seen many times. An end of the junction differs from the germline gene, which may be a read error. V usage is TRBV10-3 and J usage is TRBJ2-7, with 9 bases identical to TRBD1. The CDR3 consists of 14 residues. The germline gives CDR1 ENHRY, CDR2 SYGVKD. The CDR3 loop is CAIPAGQGSHEQYF. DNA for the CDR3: TGTGCCATCCCCGCGGGACAGGGCTCCCACGAGCAGTACTTC.